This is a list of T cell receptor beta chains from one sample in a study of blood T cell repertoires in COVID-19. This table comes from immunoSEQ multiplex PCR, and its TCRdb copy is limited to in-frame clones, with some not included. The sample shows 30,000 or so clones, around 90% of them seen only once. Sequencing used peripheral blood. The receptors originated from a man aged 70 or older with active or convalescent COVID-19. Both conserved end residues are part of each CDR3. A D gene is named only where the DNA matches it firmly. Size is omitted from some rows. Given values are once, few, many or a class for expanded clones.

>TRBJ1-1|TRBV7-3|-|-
CASSSQAGPNTEAFF
TGTGCCAGCAGCTCCCAGGCAGGTCCGAACACTGAAGCTTTCTTT
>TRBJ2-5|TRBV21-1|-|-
CASSLFFRDSLGVETQYF
TGTGCCAGCAGCTTATTTTTCCGGGACAGTCTTGGGGTGGAGACCCAGTACTTC
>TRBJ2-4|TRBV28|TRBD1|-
CASDTRTGPFNF
TGTGCCAGCGATACCCGGACAGGCCCCTTTAACTTC
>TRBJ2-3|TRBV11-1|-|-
CASSLGLRDTQYF
TGTGCCAGCAGCTTAGGCCTGCGGGATACGCAGTATTTT
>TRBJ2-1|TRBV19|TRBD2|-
CASSIASGSSYNEQFF
TGTGCCAGTAGTATAGCTAGCGGGAGCTCCTACAATGAGCAGTTCTTC
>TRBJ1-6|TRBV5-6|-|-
CASSLRSGGNSPLHF
TGTGCCAGCAGCTTGAGGTCAGGAGGGAATTCACCCCTCCACTTT
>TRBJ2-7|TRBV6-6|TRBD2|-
CASSPLAGGGYEQYF
TGTGCCAGCAGTCCTCTAGCGGGAGGCGGTTACGAGCAGTACTTC
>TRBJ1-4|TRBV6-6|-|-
CASSLSGPQSEKLFF
TGTGCCAGCAGTTTGTCGGGTCCCCAGAGTGAAAAACTGTTTTTT
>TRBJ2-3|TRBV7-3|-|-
CASSLMGADTQYF
TGTGCCAGCAGCTTAATGGGGGCGGATACGCAGTATTTT
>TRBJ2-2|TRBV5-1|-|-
CASSLVSWAAGELFF
TGCGCCAGCAGCTTGGTCTCGTGGGCAGCCGGGGAGCTGTTTTTT
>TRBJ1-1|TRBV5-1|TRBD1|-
CASSLAQGVNTEAFF
TGCGCCAGCAGCTTGGCACAGGGGGTGAACACTGAAGCTTTCTTT
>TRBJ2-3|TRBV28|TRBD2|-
CASSSPATSDSTDTQYF
TGTGCCAGCAGTTCCCCCGCGACTAGCGATAGCACAGATACGCAGTATTTT
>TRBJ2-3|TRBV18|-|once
CASSPSQTDTQYF
TGTGCCAGCTCACCGTCCCAGACAGATACGCAGTATTTT
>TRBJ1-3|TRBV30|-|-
CAFTGLSSGNTIYF
TGTGCCTTCACAGGGCTGAGCTCTGGAAACACCATATATTTT
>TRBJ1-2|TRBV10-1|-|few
CASSESGSHGYTF
TGCGCCAGCAGTGAGTCGGGCAGCCATGGCTACACCTTC
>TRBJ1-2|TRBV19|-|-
CASSIYSMNYGYTF
TGTGCCAGTAGTATTTACAGTATGAACTATGGCTACACCTTC
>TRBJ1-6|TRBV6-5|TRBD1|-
CASSYSTGSNSPLHF
TGTGCCAGCAGTTACTCGACAGGGAGCAATTCACCCCTCCACTTT
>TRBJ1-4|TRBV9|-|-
CASSRRTGPTAREKLFF
TGTGCCAGCAGCCGACGGACTGGGCCTACGGCGCGGGAAAAACTGTTTTTT
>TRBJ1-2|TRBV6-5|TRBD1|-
CASSKQGARGYGYTF
TGTGCCAGCAGCAAACAGGGGGCGCGGGGCTATGGCTACACCTTC
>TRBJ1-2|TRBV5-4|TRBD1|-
CASSSPGQGDYGYTF
TGTGCCAGCAGCTCGCCAGGACAGGGCGACTATGGCTACACCTTC
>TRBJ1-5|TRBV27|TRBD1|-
CASSPQQGVDQPQHF
TGTGCCAGCAGTCCTCAACAGGGGGTCGACCAGCCCCAGCATTTT
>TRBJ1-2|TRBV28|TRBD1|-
CASSLSTGGDGYTF
TGTGCCAGCAGTTTATCGACAGGGGGGGATGGCTACACCTTC
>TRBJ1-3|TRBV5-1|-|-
CASSLAGPWAGNTIYF
TGCGCCAGCAGCTTGGCAGGGCCCTGGGCTGGAAACACCATATATTTT
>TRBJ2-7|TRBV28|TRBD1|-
CASSRGDRVTYEQYF
TGTGCCAGCAGTCGTGGGGACAGGGTAACCTACGAGCAGTACTTC
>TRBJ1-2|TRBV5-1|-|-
CASSPNWGGHGYTF
TGCGCCAGCAGCCCGAATTGGGGAGGCCATGGCTACACCTTC
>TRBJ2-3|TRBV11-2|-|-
CASSLLASADTQYF
TGTGCCAGCAGCTTATTAGCGTCTGCAGATACGCAGTATTTT
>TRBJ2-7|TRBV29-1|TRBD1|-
CSVEQQGAVKQYF
TGCAGCGTTGAACAACAGGGGGCGGTCAAGCAGTACTTC
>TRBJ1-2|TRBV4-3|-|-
CASSQYSQENYGYTF
TGCGCCAGCAGCCAATACTCCCAAGAGAACTATGGCTACACCTTC
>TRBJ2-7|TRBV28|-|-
CASSSSGSRIYF
TGTGCCAGCAGTTCTTCAGGCAGCCGAATCTACTTC
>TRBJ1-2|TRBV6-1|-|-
CASSEARGPPLWGYTF
TGTGCCAGCAGTGAAGCGCGGGGGCCTCCTCTTTGGGGCTACACCTTC
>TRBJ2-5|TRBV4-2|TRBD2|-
CASSQEGTSGRETQYF
TGTGCCAGCAGCCAAGAGGGGACTAGCGGTAGAGAGACCCAGTACTTC
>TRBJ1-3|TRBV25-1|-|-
CASSVYQDLGNTIYF
TGTGCCAGCAGTGTTTACCAGGATCTTGGAAACACCATATATTTT
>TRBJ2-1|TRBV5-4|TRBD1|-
CASSSRTGVYNEQFF
TGTGCCAGCAGCAGCCGGACAGGAGTTTACAATGAGCAGTTCTTC
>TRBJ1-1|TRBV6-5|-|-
CASSYSRTWDTEAFF
TGTGCCAGCAGTTACTCAAGGACTTGGGACACTGAAGCTTTCTTT
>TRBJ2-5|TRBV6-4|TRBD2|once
CARDYFAVETQYF
TGTGCCCGGGACTACTTCGCGGTAGAGACCCAGTACTTC
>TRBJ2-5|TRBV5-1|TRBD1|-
CASSFTGVQETQYF
TGCGCCAGCAGCTTTACAGGGGTACAAGAGACCCAGTACTTC
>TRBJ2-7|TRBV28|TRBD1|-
CASSSPGTGAYEQYF
TGTGCCAGCAGTTCCCCTGGGACAGGGGCCTACGAGCAGTACTTC
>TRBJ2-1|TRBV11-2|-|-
CASSPTGSNEQFF
TGTGCCAGCAGCCCCACAGGGTCAAATGAGCAGTTCTTC
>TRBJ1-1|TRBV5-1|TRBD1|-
CASSADRVNTEAFF
TGCGCCAGCAGCGCGGACAGGGTGAACACTGAAGCTTTCTTT
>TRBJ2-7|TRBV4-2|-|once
CASSQDISRGKYEQYF
TGTGCCAGCAGCCAAGATATAAGCAGGGGAAAATACGAGCAGTACTTC
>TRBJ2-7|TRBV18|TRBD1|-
CASSPRDRAYEQYF
TGTGCCAGCTCACCACGGGACAGGGCCTACGAGCAGTACTTC
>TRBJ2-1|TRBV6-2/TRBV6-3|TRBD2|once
CASSYRTSGGANEQFF
TGTGCCAGCAGTTACCGGACTAGCGGGGGGGCCAATGAGCAGTTCTTC
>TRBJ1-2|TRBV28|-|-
CGASTNYGYTF
TGTGGGGCCAGTACTAACTATGGCTACACCTTC
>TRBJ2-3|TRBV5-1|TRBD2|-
CASSSSPPTSADTQYF
TGCGCCAGCAGCTCCTCCCCCCCGACTAGCGCAGATACGCAGTATTTT
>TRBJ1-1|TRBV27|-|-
CASSFSGLTEAFF
TGTGCCAGCAGCTTCTCAGGGTTAACTGAAGCTTTCTTT
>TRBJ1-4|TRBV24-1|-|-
CATRGGPHEKLFF
TGTGCCACGCGGGGAGGTCCCCATGAAAAACTGTTTTTT